What follows are 20 T cell receptor beta chains derived from one specimen sequenced in a study of regulatory T cells in long-lasting Graves disease. Investigators prepared the TCR beta libraries by applying iRepertoire HTBI primers and Arm-PCR of CDR3 regions. MiXCR was run by TCRdb on the multiplex PCR reads, yielding one entry per CDR3 protein. The sample shows hundreds of thousands of distinct CDR3 sequences, 15% to 19% of them seen only once. Time point indicated: newly diagnosed GD, antithyroid drugs for less than 3 months. The authors made the TCR library using RNA they extracted from PBMCs. Sequenced here: peripheral blood mononuclear cells (PBMCs), sampled at new diagnosis, from a patient treated with antithyroid drugs. All receptors derive from a female donor with Graves disease.

This clonotype was counted many times. The genes are TRBV13 and TRBJ2-2; TRBD1 agrees at 10 bases. Germline V lookup: CDR1 PRHDT, CDR2 FYEKMQ (reference sequence). Trimming cost V 2 bases and J 5 bases; bases outside gene matches: 5. The CDR3 has 16 amino acids. The CDR3 sequence: CASSLPGQGVTGELFF. The CDR3 DNA is TGTGCCAGCAGCTTACCTGGACAGGGGGTAACCGGGGAGCTGTTTTTT. Complete variable domain (other parts from reference TRBV13 and TRBJ2-2): AAGVIQSPRHLIKEKRETATLKCYPIPRHDTVYWYQQGPGQDPQFLISFYEKMQSDKGSIPDRFSAQQFSDYHSELNMSSLELGDSALYFCASSLPGQGVTGELFFGEGSRLTVL.

This clonotype was counted ten times or more. J is TRBJ1-5 and V is TRBV18; D ambiguous. V lost 1 base to trimming and J lost 7 bases, with 8 bases between them. The CDR3 extends over 13 amino acids. Germline V lookup: CDR1 KGHSH, CDR2 LQKENI. The DNA of the CDR3 is TGTGCCAGCTCACCACGACGTCAGCAGCCCCAGCATTTT. Protein product: CASSPRRQQPQHF.

This clonotype was picked up a small number of times. This chain links TRBV2 with TRBJ2-7; 8 bases agree with TRBD2. CDR3 size: 17 residues. Germline V gene lookup returns CDR1 SNHLY and CDR2 FYNNEI. The V and J ends lost 6 bases and 3 bases, in that order; junction bases with no gene match: 16. The CDR3 loop reads CASSAVPGLDRNYEQYF. The CDR3 DNA follows: TGTGCCAGCAGCGCGGTCCCGGGACTAGACCGCAACTACGAGCAGTACTTC.

This clonotype was seen repeatedly, ten times or more. V usage is TRBV10-3 and J usage is TRBJ2-7; D may be TRBD1 (6 bases). Germline values: CDR1 ENHRY, CDR2 SYGVKD. This CDR3 has 12 amino acids. V was trimmed by 6 bases and J by 5 bases, leaving 11 bases between them. The CDR3 DNA follows: TGTGCCATCAGCCAGGGACAAGACGAGCAGTACTTC. Translating gives CAISQGQDEQYF.

In this sample, this clonotype turned up many times. The V gene is TRBV12-3 or TRBV12-4, the J gene TRBJ1-1, with a tentative D call TRBD1 (6 bases). This CDR3 contains 13 residues. The ends were cut back, 6 bases at V and 8 bases at J, with 16 bases in the middle. The CDR3 loop is CASSTLDRPEAFF. Here the CDR3 DNA reads TGTGCCAGCAGCACCCTCGACAGGCCAGAAGCTTTCTTT.

This clonotype was counted at least ten times. The J gene is TRBJ1-6, the V gene TRBV6-5; 7 positions match TRBD1. The CDR3 contains 15 residues. Trimming took 1 base from V and 7 from J; bases not matched to a gene: 4. Germline CDR1 reads MNHEY; CDR2 reads SVGAGI. CDR3 in DNA: TGTGCCAGCAGTTACTGGTCAGGGGGGAATTCACCCCTCCACTTT. Residues: CASSYWSGGNSPLHF.

This clonotype was recorded a few times. The chain joins TRBV29-1 to TRBJ1-2, with D possibly TRBD1 on 5 matching bases. Germline V CDR1 and CDR2: SQVTM, ANQGSEA. V was cut by 4 bases and J by 4 bases, with 13 bases left in between. The CDR3 loop spans 13 amino acids. CDR3 sequence (DNA): TGCAGCGTTGGCCCGGGACGCAGCTATGGCTACACCTTC. Its protein is CSVGPGRSYGYTF.

This clonotype was detected only a few times. The CDR3 DNA sequence: TGTGCCAGCAACGAGGGACTAGTCCTCCCACATACGCAGTATTTT. It encodes CASNEGLVLPHTQYF. The rearrangement uses TRBV7-2 and TRBJ2-3; 8 nucleotides line up with TRBD2. This CDR3 contains 15 residues. Germline V CDR1 and CDR2: SGHTA, FQGNSA. V was pared by 7 bases and J by 7 bases, with 13 bases of the junction left unmatched.

This sequence joins TRBV2 and TRBJ2-1, with 9 bases lining up with TRBD2. The CDR3 totals 14 residues. Per the germline V gene, CDR1 is SNHLY and CDR2 is FYNNEI. The V segment lost 8 bases and the J segment 6 bases; nucleotides outside the gene matches: 8. This chain's CDR3 is CASGAGGPGNEQFF. CDR3 in DNA: TGTGCCAGCGGGGCGGGAGGGCCCGGCAATGAGCAGTTCTTC. The full variable domain, its missing parts supplied by reference TRBV2 and TRBJ2-1, is EPEVTQTPSHQVTQMGQEVILRCVPISNHLYFYWYRQILGQKVEFLVSFYNNEISEKSEIFDDQFSVERPDGSNFTLKIRSTKLEDSAMYFCASGAGGPGNEQFFGPGTRLTVL.

A few counts support this clonotype. The CDR3 region is CASSPRGLLAKNIQYF. Written as DNA, the CDR3 is TGTGCCAGCAGCCCGAGGGGCCTTCTAGCCAAAAACATTCAGTACTTC. This rearrangement joins TRBV6-1 to TRBJ2-4; D could derive from TRBD1 or TRBD2 (5 bases each). Trimming pared 6 bases from V and 0 bases from J, leaving 15 bases between. This CDR3 has 16 residues. CDR1 MNHNS and CDR2 SASEGT come from the germline V gene.

The chain links TRBV6-5 to TRBJ2-1; TRBD2 matches 8 bases. Looked up from germline, CDR1 is MNHEY and CDR2 is SVGAGI. The V gene end was trimmed by 0 bases and the J gene end by 5 bases; junction bases not matched to a gene: 9. The CDR3 is made up of 17 amino acids. Written as DNA, the CDR3 is TGTGCCAGCAGTTACTCAAAACGGGAGGGGAGTAACAATGAGCAGTTCTTC. Translating it yields CASSYSKREGSNNEQFF.

This sequence joins TRBV7-2 and TRBJ1-6; D remains unclear. The CDR3 contains 13 residues. CDR1 is SGHTA and CDR2 is FQGNSA in the germline V gene. The V gene lost 5 bases and the J gene lost 6 bases, with 8 bases spanning the gap. In nucleotides, the CDR3 is TGTGCCAGCAGCCCTGTGGCTAATTCACCCCTCCACTTT. This sequence encodes CASSPVANSPLHF.

This clonotype was counted ten times or more. The chain is built from TRBV7-9 and TRBJ1-1; D not certain. The V end lost 3 bases, the J end lost 0 bases, and 8 bases lay between the germline ends. CDR1 is SEHNR, CDR2 FQNEAQ, per germline (reference sequence). The CDR3 contains 14 residues. CDR3 region: CASSLGRMNTEAFF. CDR3 DNA: TGTGCCAGCAGCTTGGGCAGAATGAACACTGAAGCTTTCTTT. Full variable domain (outside the CDR3, taken from reference TRBV7-9 and TRBJ1-1): DTGVSQNPRHKITKRGQNVTFRCDPISEHNRLYWYRQTLGQGPEFLTYFQNEAQLEKSRLLSDRFSAERPKGSFSTLEIQRTEQGDSAMYLCASSLGRMNTEAFFGQGTRLTVV.

This clonotype was observed many times. The chain recombines TRBV3-1 with TRBJ1-1; unclear D gene. Per germline, CDR1 LGHDT and CDR2 YNNKEL (reference sequence). The CDR3 totals 13 residues. With 1 base removed from V and 3 bases from J, the gap between germline ends came to 6 bases. This chain's CDR3 is CASSQGLHTEAFF. The CDR3 nucleotides are TGTGCCAGCAGCCAAGGCCTGCACACTGAAGCTTTCTTT.

In its sample, this clonotype was seen many times. The rearrangement uses TRBV7-9 and TRBJ2-1; D call uncertain. The CDR3 covers 12 residues. V lost 4 bases to trimming and J lost 7 bases, with 8 bases between them. Germline lookup yields CDR1 SEHNR and CDR2 FQNEAQ (reference sequence). The DNA for the CDR3 is TGTGCCAGCAGCTCCCCCCTAAATGAGCAGTTCTTC. It encodes CASSSPLNEQFF. The complete variable domain, with remaining parts taken from reference TRBV7-9 and TRBJ2-1, reads DTGVSQNPRHKITKRGQNVTFRCDPISEHNRLYWYRQTLGQGPEFLTYFQNEAQLEKSRLLSDRFSAERPKGSFSTLEIQRTEQGDSAMYLCASSSPLNEQFFGPGTRLTVL.

This clonotype was recorded a few times. The chain is built from TRBV6-1 and TRBJ2-7, with 9 bases fitting TRBD2. Germline values: CDR1 MNHNS, CDR2 SASEGT. J gave up 5 bases and V 7 bases, and 12 bases lay outside the gene matches. This CDR3 comprises 15 residues. CDR3 amino acids: CASTFSRREGHEQYF. DNA of the CDR3: TGTGCCAGCACGTTTAGCCGGCGGGAGGGCCACGAGCAGTACTTC.

In this sample, this clonotype turned up many times. The rearrangement links TRBV7-2 to TRBJ1-1, with TRBD1 identical over 7 bases. The CDR3 consists of 12 residues. Germline values: CDR1 SGHTA, CDR2 FQGNSA. V dropped 6 bases and J dropped 8; count of bases not matched to a gene: 6. The DNA of the CDR3 is TGTGCCAGCAGTCGACAGGGCTACGAAGCTTTCTTT. Its translation: CASSRQGYEAFF.

In this sample, this clonotype turned up many times. The V call is TRBV28, the J call TRBJ1-5; D ambiguous. The CDR3 runs 14 residues. In germline, CDR1 is MDHEN, CDR2 SYDVKM. V was pared by 8 bases and J by 0 bases, with 11 bases between. The CDR3: CASGSEYSNQPQHF. CDR3 nucleotide sequence: TGTGCCAGCGGGTCGGAATATAGCAATCAGCCCCAGCATTTT. The full variable domain, completed using reference TRBV28 and TRBJ1-5, is DVKVTQSSRYLVKRTGEKVFLECVQDMDHENMFWYRQDPGLGLRLIYFSYDVKMKEKGDIPEGYSVSREKKERFSLILESASTNQTSMYLCASGSEYSNQPQHFGDGTRLSIL.

This sequence joins TRBV20-1 and TRBJ2-1, with D possibly being TRBD2 (5 bases). The CDR3 is made up of 12 amino acids. Looked up from germline, CDR1 is DFQATT and CDR2 is SNEGSKA (reference sequence). Deletions cut 5 bases from V and 7 bases from J, with 12 bases between. CDR3 residues: CSADDYWNEQFF. As DNA, the CDR3 is TGCAGTGCTGATGACTATTGGAATGAGCAGTTCTTC.

This clonotype has only one observation. Since a far larger clone is one base different, this is likely a read error. The rearrangement uses TRBV20-1 and TRBJ2-1, with 7 bases matching TRBD1. In germline, CDR1 is DFQATT, CDR2 SNEGSKA (reference sequence). The junction had 15 bases not matched to a gene; V was cut back by 6 bases and J by 10 bases. The CDR3 sequence is 14 residues long. The DNA of the CDR3 is TGCAGTGCAATGGGACAGACTCTCTCCTACGAGCAGTTCTTC. Amino acid sequence: CSAMGQTLSYEQFF.